This TCR beta chain was captured by sequencing in a study of T cells in Graves' hyperthyroidism and ophthalmopathy. General study findings and limits: Ophthalmopathy and stable hyperthyroidism were told apart by a 13 V-J model.

Graves' hyperthyroidism qualified as stable when ophthalmopathy did not progress within 18 months. Hyperthyroidism in the patients, aged 18 to 65, was newly diagnosed and under 2 months in duration. The authors took PBMCs from 10 ml fresh peripheral blood. A remark on this clonotype: Its antigen is undetermined.

V lost 2 bases and J 0 bases, leaving 16 bases between the germline ends. This CDR3 has 17 residues. Germline CDR1 SGHAT, CDR2 FQNNGV. RNA transcripts yielded amplified TCR beta CDR3 regions. HTBI primers were the set used in a first-round RT-PCR of the TCR CDR3. TCRdb re-analysed the multiplex PCR reads in MiXCR, keeping a single row per CDR3 protein. The sample lists about 400,000 distinct CDR3 sequences, about 16% occurring once. The source of this sequence is a woman in her twenties or thirties with Graves' hyperthyroidism. The chain links TRBV11-2 to TRBJ1-2; D uncertain. Sequencing was performed on blood. CDR3 residues: CASSLPYSRRANYGYTF. In nucleotides, the CDR3 is TGTGCCAGCAGCTTACCCTATAGTAGGAGGGCTAACTATGGCTACACCTTC.